The 21 T cell receptor beta chains given below trace back to one sample, sequenced in a study of shared clonotypes between healthy human individuals. Naive CD8 cells were CD45RO-negative, positively selected for CCR7, excluding terminally differentiated effector memory CD45RA+ cells. Sequenced by immunoSEQ multiplex PCR; TCRdb stores in-frame clones only, minus some. The sample includes roughly 810,000 clones, approximately 96% seen only once; the top ten take 0.2% to 0.25%. The sequencing sample was made of naive CD8+ T cells sorted from blood. The source is a man aged 30-40 years in good health.

The chain uses TRBV6-5 and TRBJ2-1; 8 positions agree with TRBD1. CDR1 is MNHEY and CDR2 is SVGAGI in the germline V gene. V shed 2 bases, J shed 7 bases, and the junction held 7 bases outside the gene matches. This CDR3 is built from 15 residues. DNA for the CDR3: TGTGCCAGCAGTTACAGCCAGGGGGCGCGGAATGAGCAGTTCTTC. Translation: CASSYSQGARNEQFF.

The rearrangement joins TRBV6-5 to TRBJ1-2, with a possible D match to TRBD1 (5 bases). Germline CDR1 MNHEY, CDR2 SVGAGI. CDR3 size: 15 residues. With 0 bases removed from V and 1 base from J, the gap between germline ends came to 9 bases. CDR3 sequence: CASSYSPGGNYGYTF. CDR3 coding DNA: TGTGCCAGCAGTTACTCTCCCGGGGGTAACTATGGCTACACCTTC.

The V gene is TRBV19, the J gene TRBJ2-2; 7 positions agree with TRBD1. The germline gives CDR1 LNHDA, CDR2 SQIVND (reference sequence). The CDR3 covers 14 residues. V was pared by 5 bases and J by 5 bases, with 5 bases of the junction left unmatched. For the CDR3, the DNA is TGTGCCAGTAGTCCAAACAGGGGAACCGGGGAGCTGTTTTTT. It codes for CASSPNRGTGELFF.

J is TRBJ2-7 and V is TRBV7-9; tentative D call: TRBD2 (6 bases). CDR1 SEHNR and CDR2 FQNEAQ come from the germline V gene (reference sequence). Trimming shortened V by 2 bases and J by 0 bases, and 17 bases separated the two germline ends. This CDR3 is 17 amino acids long. The CDR3 DNA sequence: TGTGCCAGCAGCTTAACCCCTGGGGGGTCTTACTCCTACGAGCAGTACTTC. This translates into CASSLTPGGSYSYEQYF.

The chain combines TRBV7-6 with TRBJ2-7; 9 bases match TRBD1. CDR1 is SGHVS and CDR2 is FNYEAQ in the germline V gene. CDR3 length equals 14 residues. The J segment lost 5 bases and the V segment lost 6 bases, leaving 8 bases of the junction unmatched. The CDR3 DNA is TGTGCCAGCAGTCTTACAGGGGGCTATGACGAGCAGTACTTC. Its protein product is CASSLTGGYDEQYF. Variable domain in full (rest from reference TRBV7-6 and TRBJ2-7): GAGVSQSPRYKVTKRGQDVALRCDPISGHVSLYWYRQALGQGPEFLTYFNYEAQQDKSGLPNDRFSAERPEGSISTLTIQRTEQRDSAMYRCASSLTGGYDEQYFGPGTRLTVT.

In DNA, the CDR3 is TGCGCCACCTCGGAGGGCGTTTACGACGAGCAGTACTTC. This codes for CATSEGVYDEQYF. The V and J genes are TRBV10-2 and TRBJ2-7; possible D gene TRBD2, 6 bases. The CDR3 consists of 13 residues. The V and J ends lost 10 bases and 5 bases respectively, with 18 bases between them. The germline gives CDR1 WSHSY, CDR2 SAAADI.

The rearrangement uses TRBV5-1 and TRBJ2-3; D is unresolved. CDR1 SGHRS and CDR2 YFSETQ come from the germline V gene. Trimming left V 3 bases short and J 2 bases short, with 13 bases between. The CDR3 length is 15 residues. The CDR3 protein is CASSSESYSTDTQYF. The CDR3 DNA sequence: TGCGCCAGCAGCTCGGAGTCTTACTCCACAGATACGCAGTATTTT.

The chain uses TRBV27 and TRBJ2-7; 9 nucleotides line up with TRBD2. There are 15 residues in the CDR3. Trimming took 2 bases from V and 6 from J; bases not matched to a gene: 8. From germline, CDR1 is MNHEY and CDR2 SMNVEV (reference sequence). CDR3 sequence (DNA): TGTGCCAGCAGTTTAATGCGGGAGGGCCTAATCGAGCAGTACTTC. It encodes CASSLMREGLIEQYF.

The chain uses TRBV28 and TRBJ2-5; possible D gene TRBD1, 8 bases. Per germline, CDR1 MDHEN and CDR2 SYDVKM. The CDR3 is made up of 14 amino acids. The ends were cut back, 5 bases at V and 4 bases at J, with 14 bases in the middle. This CDR3 is CASSTGGGGETQYF. CDR3 DNA sequence: TGTGCCAGCAGTACAGGGGGGGGTGGAGAGACCCAGTACTTC.

This rearrangement joins TRBV15 to TRBJ2-3; unclear D gene. Germline CDR1 LNHNV, CDR2 YYDKDF (reference sequence). V lost 3 bases, J lost 5 bases, and 9 bases lay in between. The CDR3 runs 13 residues. The CDR3 region is CATSRPNLDTQYF. The CDR3 coding sequence is TGTGCCACCAGCAGGCCAAACTTAGATACGCAGTATTTT.

CDR3 coding DNA: TGTGCCAGCTCACCAGATTCTGGGGGGGGCTACGAGCAGTACTTC. Translating gives CASSPDSGGGYEQYF. V is TRBV18 and J is TRBJ2-7; 7 positions match TRBD2. The germline gives CDR1 KGHSH, CDR2 LQKENI. The length of the CDR3 is 15 residues. V lost 2 bases to trimming and J lost 3 bases; unmatched junction nucleotides: 7.

The CDR3 loop is CASRHRAQANEKLFF. The CDR3 nucleotides read TGTGCCAGCAGGCACCGGGCACAAGCTAATGAAAAACTGTTTTTT. This chain connects TRBV6-6 to TRBJ1-4; no reliable D call. Germline lookup yields CDR1 MNHNY and CDR2 SVGAGI (reference sequence). V was cut by 6 bases and J by 3 bases, with 14 bases left in between. The CDR3 runs 15 residues.

This chain uses TRBV9 with TRBJ2-3; 8 bases match TRBD1. Germline trimming cut 0 bases from V and 5 bases from J; bases unmatched to any gene: 8. Germline V gene lookup returns CDR1 SGDLS and CDR2 YYNGEE. CDR3 size: 16 residues. The CDR3 loop is CASSVGRTGKRDTQYF. CDR3 sequence (DNA): TGTGCCAGCAGCGTAGGGCGGACAGGGAAAAGAGATACGCAGTATTTT.

V and J are TRBV9 and TRBJ2-1; 8 bases line up with TRBD2. The V segment lost 1 base and the J segment 8 bases; nucleotides outside the gene matches: 20. The germline gives CDR1 SGDLS, CDR2 YYNGEE. The CDR3 totals 19 residues. CDR3 residues: CASSVSKGTSGPITDEQFF. The CDR3 region has the DNA TGTGCCAGCAGCGTATCCAAGGGAACTAGCGGACCCATTACGGATGAGCAGTTCTTC.

The chain has TRBV11-2 and TRBJ2-7, with D possibly matching TRBD2 (6 bases). V was cut by 6 bases and J by 4 bases, with 13 bases left in between. The CDR3 loop spans 13 amino acids. The germline gives CDR1 SGHAT, CDR2 FQNNGV. CDR3: CASRVRGRYEQYF. The CDR3 DNA follows: TGTGCCAGCAGGGTACGAGGGAGGTACGAGCAGTACTTC.

The chain is built from TRBV7-6 and TRBJ2-3; D not certain. This CDR3 region has 13 residues. Trimming shortened V by 1 base and J by 0 bases, and 2 bases separated the two germline ends. CDR1 is SGHVS and CDR2 is FNYEAQ in the germline V gene. The CDR3 nucleotides are TGTGCCAGCAGCTTAGACAGCACAGATACGCAGTATTTT. Its translation is CASSLDSTDTQYF.

The chain couples TRBV29-1 to TRBJ2-1; weak D call: TRBD2 (5 bases). V was cut by 5 bases and J by 7 bases, with 15 bases left in between. Germline CDR1 and CDR2: SQVTM and ANQGSEA. The CDR3 is 13 residues long. The CDR3 bases are TGCAGCGTTTGGTGGGAGTCGAGAAATGAGCAGTTCTTC. Translated, it gives CSVWWESRNEQFF.

This chain links TRBV5-4 with TRBJ2-1, with 8 positions matching TRBD2. Germline CDR1 and CDR2: SGHNT and YYREEE (reference sequence). There are 15 residues in the CDR3. V shed 4 bases, J shed 6 bases, and the junction held 9 bases outside the gene matches. The CDR3 sequence is CASSLGSSGSNEQFF. The CDR3 DNA is TGTGCCAGCAGCCTTGGGTCCAGCGGGAGCAATGAGCAGTTCTTC. Based on the CDR3 plus reference TRBV5-4 and TRBJ2-1, the full variable domain is ETGVTQSPTHLIKTRGQQVTLRCSSQSGHNTVSWYQQALGQGPQFIFQYYREEENGRGNFPPRFSGLQFPNYSSELNVNALELDDSALYLCASSLGSSGSNEQFFGPGTRLTVL.

This clone was detected only once. The chain joins TRBV6-5 to TRBJ2-2; unclear D gene. The CDR3 spans 14 residues. The V gene's germline CDR1 is MNHEY and CDR2 SVGAGI. Trimming pared 0 bases from V and 6 bases from J, leaving 8 bases between. The CDR3 sequence is CASSYSGSPGELFF. The CDR3 nucleotides read TGTGCCAGCAGTTACTCGGGTAGCCCCGGGGAGCTGTTTTTT.

The chain is built from TRBV7-2 and TRBJ2-1; 9 bases line up with TRBD2. CDR1 is SGHTA, CDR2 FQGNSA, per germline. CDR3 length: 15 residues. The V gene end was trimmed by 1 base and the J gene end by 5 bases; junction bases not matched to a gene: 3. CDR3 DNA sequence: TGTGCCAGCAGCTTAGAAGCGGGAGGTCACAATGAGCAGTTCTTC. This sequence encodes CASSLEAGGHNEQFF.

This chain uses TRBV6-4 with TRBJ1-1, with D perhaps matching TRBD1 (5 bases). Germline V gene lookup returns CDR1 MRHNA and CDR2 SNTAGT. V shed 3 bases and J shed 3 bases, with 11 bases lying between them. This CDR3 spans 14 amino acids. DNA for the CDR3: TGTGCCAGCAGTGAAGGAGGGGTCCACACTGAAGCTTTCTTT. The encoded protein is CASSEGGVHTEAFF.